This T cell receptor beta chain appears in the sequencing data of a study of blood T cell repertoires in COVID-19. Overall study context: T cells, B-cell-depleted T cells, or PBMCs supplied cDNA or gDNA.

Here immunoSEQ multiplex PCR was the method, and the copy in TCRdb shows in-frame clones only, minus some. The sample consists of fewer than 400,000 clones, nearly 90% of them appearing once. With regard to this clone: The same CDR3 arises from other DNA sequences in this sample as well.

This CDR3 is 14 amino acids long. Trimming cost V 2 bases and J 4 bases, with 11 bases left between them. CDR1 MNHEY and CDR2 SVGAGI come from the germline V gene. Clinical history reported by participants formed the basis on which cohorts were assigned. This sequence originates from a woman in her twenties or thirties who had recovered from COVID-19. Sequencing used PBMCs or T cells enriched from blood (not recorded which). This rearrangement joins TRBV6-5 to TRBJ1-1, with D possibly matching TRBD1 (6 bases). CDR3 sequence: CASSYGGRGTEAFF. The CDR3 bases are TGTGCCAGCAGTTACGGGGGCAGAGGCACTGAAGCTTTCTTT.